Presented here are 16 T cell receptor beta chains from one specimen sequenced in a study of T cells after yellow fever vaccination. TCRdb re-derived calls from the 5' RACE reads in MiXCR, one entry per CDR3 protein. The top ten clones hold 15% to 20% of a sample with under 700,000 distinct CDR3 sequences, roughly a sixth of them seen once. The starting material was PBMCs, obtained more than 4 days after the first yellow fever vaccination. These receptors were obtained from a man aged 18 to 29 who received the YFV17D yellow fever vaccine.

The V gene is TRBV18, the J gene TRBJ1-6; 9 bases align to TRBD1. Germline CDR1 and CDR2: KGHSH and LQKENI. Trimming took 4 bases from V and 11 from J; bases not matched to a gene: 9. The CDR3 runs to 15 residues. CDR3 in amino acids: CASSQQGAQGTPLHF. CDR3 DNA: TGTGCCAGCTCACAACAGGGGGCTCAGGGGACACCCCTCCACTTT.

The sample holds a few counts of this clonotype. The chain recombines TRBV18 with TRBJ2-2; 14 bases align to TRBD2. The CDR3 extends over 19 amino acids. The V gene end was trimmed by 1 base and the J gene end by 1 base; junction bases not matched to a gene: 5. Germline V gene data show CDR1 as KGHSH and CDR2 as LQKENI. CDR3 protein: CASSPRGLAGGLNTGELFF. For the CDR3, the DNA is TGTGCCAGCTCACCACGCGGACTAGCGGGGGGACTGAACACCGGGGAGCTGTTTTTT.

There are a few counts of this clonotype. The chain is built from TRBV6-6 and TRBJ1-2, with D maybe TRBD1 (6 bases). The CDR3 totals 13 residues. Germline values: CDR1 MNHNY, CDR2 SVGAGI (reference sequence). Deletions cut 11 bases from V and 4 bases from J, with 17 bases between. CDR3 nucleotides: TGTGCCGGGGAACAGGGACAAGGCTATGGCTACACCTTC. It translates to CAGEQGQGYGYTF.

In regard to this clonotype: Because the CDR3 is missing its conserved closing phenylalanine or tryptophan, this is likely a read error. The chain is built from TRBV5-1 and TRBJ2-1; TRBD2 agrees at 7 bases. After removal of 4 bases from V and 1 base from J, the junction contained 11 bases not matched to a gene. Germline CDR1 and CDR2: SGHRS and YFSETQ. The CDR3 totals 17 residues. The CDR3 sequence: CASSAPRAGVSYNEQFC. The CDR3 DNA reads as TGCGCCAGCAGCGCACCTCGGGCGGGGGTTTCCTACAATGAGCAGTTCTGC.

Only one count was recorded for this clonotype. The chain couples TRBV29-1 to TRBJ1-1; D is unresolved. This CDR3 comprises 13 residues. Germline CDR1 reads SQVTM; CDR2 reads ANQGSEA. V gave up 4 bases and J gave up 5 bases, with 14 bases separating them. CDR3 loop: CSVAGRGETEAFF. The CDR3 region has the DNA TGCAGCGTTGCAGGACGAGGAGAGACTGAAGCTTTCTTT.

This chain joins TRBV6-1 and TRBJ1-5, with D unclear. V was cut by 5 bases and J by 1 base, with 9 bases left in between. CDR3 size: 14 residues. CDR1 is MNHNS and CDR2 is SASEGT in the germline V gene. In DNA form, the CDR3 reads TGTGCCAGCAGTCCTAGGACCAGCAATCAGCCCCAGCATTTT. Translating gives CASSPRTSNQPQHF.

This sequence joins TRBV12-3 or TRBV12-4 and TRBJ1-2; D is unresolved. V dropped 5 bases and J dropped 5 bases, with 12 bases sitting between them. The CDR3 contains 13 residues. The CDR3 nucleotides read TGTGCCAGCAGTCCCTCGGAGCTATATGGCTACACCTTC. As protein: CASSPSELYGYTF.

This clonotype was observed once. The gene calls are TRBV6-1 and TRBJ2-2; D not resolved. V lost 3 bases and J 6 bases, leaving 11 bases between the germline ends. This CDR3 contains 14 residues. In germline, CDR1 is MNHNS, CDR2 SASEGT. DNA of the CDR3: TGTGCCAGCAGTGATGGGCGAGTCGCCGGGGAGCTGTTTTTT. Translating it yields CASSDGRVAGELFF.

V and J are TRBV7-2 and TRBJ2-1, with D possibly being TRBD1 (6 bases). Deletions cut 5 bases from V and 4 bases from J, with 12 bases between. CDR1 is SGHTA, CDR2 FQGNSA, per germline. This CDR3 comprises 14 residues. Written as DNA, the CDR3 is TGTGCCAGCAGCATCGACCAGGGGTACAATGAGCAGTTCTTC. Protein sequence: CASSIDQGYNEQFF.

A few counts support this clonotype. The J gene is TRBJ2-7, the V gene TRBV7-9; 8 bases fit TRBD2. CDR3 length equals 15 residues. The V and J ends lost 6 bases and 3 bases, in that order; junction bases with no gene match: 10. Germline V gives CDR1 SEHNR, CDR2 FQNEAQ (reference sequence). Here the CDR3 DNA reads TGTGCCAGCAGTAGAGCGGGGGTCAAGGACTACGAGCAGTACTTC. Protein sequence: CASSRAGVKDYEQYF.

The chain recombines TRBV3-1 with TRBJ2-1; D is ambiguous. This CDR3 has 12 residues. Trimming took 4 bases from V and 7 from J, leaving 8 bases between them. CDR1 LGHDT and CDR2 YNNKEL come from the germline V gene (reference sequence). The CDR3 DNA reads TGTGCCAGCAGCCCGGATACTAATGAGCAGTTCTTC. It translates to CASSPDTNEQFF.

This clonotype was observed a few times. The rearrangement uses TRBV30 and TRBJ2-7; D perhaps matches TRBD2 (5 bases). This CDR3 contains 12 residues. The ends were cut back, 4 bases at V and 4 bases at J, with 11 bases in the middle. Germline V gene data show CDR1 as GTSNPN and CDR2 as SVGIG (reference sequence). The CDR3 loop reads CAWTEPGYEQYF. In DNA, the CDR3 is TGTGCCTGGACTGAGCCGGGGTACGAGCAGTACTTC.

In DNA form, the CDR3 reads TGTGCCAGCAGCTGGGACGTGGCGACCCAGTACTTC. Translating it yields CASSWDVATQYF. V gene TRBV5-4 combines with J gene TRBJ2-5; D is tentatively TRBD1 or TRBD2 (5 bases each). The germline V gene has CDR1 SGHNT and CDR2 YYREEE (reference sequence). V was shortened by 3 bases and J by 7 bases, with 10 bases between the two germline ends. The CDR3 spans 12 residues.

The J gene is TRBJ1-2, the V gene TRBV6-5, with D maybe TRBD1 (5 bases). Germline V gives CDR1 MNHEY, CDR2 SVGAGI. This CDR3 has 14 amino acids. Trimming shortened V by 3 bases and J by 7 bases, and 15 bases separated the two germline ends. CDR3 in amino acids: CASSYSPGTGGYTF. For the CDR3, the DNA is TGTGCCAGCAGTTATTCCCCCGGGACCGGTGGCTACACCTTC.

This sequence joins TRBV21-1 and TRBJ2-4; the D call of TRBD1 is as the table states it, not checked on the DNA. TRBV21-1 is tagged as a pseudogene. The CDR3 contains 16 residues. In nucleotides, the CDR3 is TGTGCCAGCTATGCCCGGGACAGGGTTGGCAAAAACATTCAGTACTTC. Translated: CASYARDRVGKNIQYF.

The genes are TRBV24-1 and TRBJ2-7; the D gene is possibly TRBD2 (5 bases). The germline V and J ends were trimmed by 3 bases and 4 bases, with 21 bases remaining between them. The CDR3 sequence is 17 residues long. Germline V gene lookup returns CDR1 KGHDR and CDR2 SFDVKD. The CDR3 DNA sequence: TGTGCCACCAGTGATAGGACTCCGAAGGAATTCCAATACGAGCAGTACTTC. Protein product: CATSDRTPKEFQYEQYF.